These T cell receptor beta chains were read from a single sample in a study of T-cell reconstitution after alpha-beta-depleted transplantation in children. TCRdb re-called the PCR reads with MiXCR, one entry per CDR3 protein. This sample has around 800,000 distinct CDR3 sequences, with 15% to 20% found just once. The sample in question was PBMCs, mostly from graft donor cells, obtained 360 days after TCRalphabeta/CD19-depleted stem cell transplant. The receptors shown here come from a male patient younger than 18 who had a stem cell transplant for acute lymphoblastic leukemia, so the T cells may come from the graft donor. CDR3s include the opening cysteine and the closing phenylalanine or tryptophan. The order of the fields is CDR3 length, J gene, D gene, clone size, V gene, CDR3 DNA, CDR3 protein. A D gene is named only where the DNA matches it firmly. A row's size may be missing; if present it is once, few, many or a size class.

>13|TRBJ2-7|-|many|TRBV28
TGTGCCAGCAGTTTTGCGGGCTCCTACGAGCAGTACTTC
CASSFAGSYEQYF
>17|TRBJ1-2|TRBD1|few|TRBV5-1
TGCGCCAGCAGACCACCCCGGGACAGGGGAAAGGACTATGGCTACACCTTC
CASRPPRDRGKDYGYTF
>14|TRBJ2-3|TRBD2|few|TRBV10-3
TGTGCCAGCTCACTAGCGGGAGACACAGATACGCAGTATTTT
CASSLAGDTDTQYF
>14|TRBJ2-1|-|-|TRBV27
TGTGCCAGCAGTTCCACCTTTAGGGGCGGTGAGCAGTTCTTC
CASSSTFRGGEQFF
>13|TRBJ2-3|-|-|TRBV7-8
TGTGCCAGCAGCAACCGATTCACAGATACGCAGTATTTT
CASSNRFTDTQYF
>15|TRBJ2-5|TRBD1|-|TRBV11-2
TGTGCCAGCAGCGCCTTGTCAGGGGGCCGGGAGACCCAGTACTTC
CASSALSGGRETQYF
>17|TRBJ2-6|TRBD1|-|TRBV29-1
TGCAGCGTTGAGACAGGGTCAGACTTTTCTGGGGCCAACGTCCTGACTTTC
CSVETGSDFSGANVLTF
>14|TRBJ2-7|TRBD2|few|TRBV11-2
TGTGCCAGCAGCACCACCGGGACTAGTGATGAGCAGTACTTC
CASSTTGTSDEQYF
>17|TRBJ1-1|-|-|TRBV4-1
TGCGCCAGCAGCCAACCGGCCCCGGCACAGATGAACACTGAAGCTTTCTTT
CASSQPAPAQMNTEAFF
>16|TRBJ1-4|-|few|TRBV18
TGTGCCAGCTCACCGGTTCCGCCCGCAACTAATGAAAAACTGTTTTTT
CASSPVPPATNEKLFF
>15|TRBJ2-3|-|few|TRBV6-1
TGTGCCAGCAGCCCCGGGAGAGGACCGTCAGATACGCAGTATTTT
CASSPGRGPSDTQYF
>17|TRBJ1-4|-|few|TRBV2
TGTGCCAGCAGTCTCAGTGGGGGATGGAGGACTAATGAAAAACTGTTTTTT
CASSLSGGWRTNEKLFF
>16|TRBJ2-2|TRBD1|-|TRBV27
TGTGCCAGCAGTTTAGACAGGGGCTGGAACACCGGGGAGCTGTTTTTT
CASSLDRGWNTGELFF
>18|TRBJ2-1|-|few|TRBV4-1
TGCGCCAGCAGCCATCCCCGGGCCGGGTTAGCGGTAAACAATGAGCAGTTCTTC
CASSHPRAGLAVNNEQFF
>17|TRBJ2-4|-|-|TRBV5-5
TGTGCCAGCAGCTTGTACCGAACGACAGGTTCCAAAAACATTCAGTACTTC
CASSLYRTTGSKNIQYF
>17|TRBJ2-1|-|-|TRBV4-1
TGCGCCAGCAGCCAGCATTTCGGGGACACCTCCTACAATGAGCAGTTCTTC
CASSQHFGDTSYNEQFF
>16|TRBJ2-7|TRBD2|-|TRBV5-1
TGCGCCAGCAGCTTGGGGCCGGGACTAGCCCCGATTGAGCAGTACTTC
CASSLGPGLAPIEQYF
>14|TRBJ2-5|TRBD1|-|TRBV20-1
TGCAGTGCTAGAGTTAGCACAGGGGGCTATCTCCCATATTTC
CSARVSTGGYLPYF
>16|TRBJ2-7|-|-|TRBV2
TGTGCCAGCAGTGTTGGACTGGGGGGGCGTGTCGGCGAGCAGTACTTC
CASSVGLGGRVGEQYF
>14|TRBJ2-5|-|few|TRBV14
TGTGCCAGCAGCAGTACCAGGGGGGGAGAGACCCAGTACTTC
CASSSTRGGETQYF
>13|TRBJ2-7|-|-|TRBV7-7
TGTGCCAGCAGCTTAAATAGGGCGGGCGAGCAGTACTTC
CASSLNRAGEQYF
>16|TRBJ2-5|-|few|TRBV24-1
TGTGCCACCAGTGCCCTACCTAGCATCGGCCAAGAGACCCAGTACTTC
CATSALPSIGQETQYF
>16|TRBJ2-3|TRBD1|few|TRBV6-5
TGTGCCAGCAGTTACTCCTGGACAGGGGGCACAGATACGCAGTATTTT
CASSYSWTGGTDTQYF
>14|TRBJ2-7|TRBD2|few|TRBV15
TGTGCCACCAGCAGAATGAGCGGGAGCTACGAGCAGTACTTC
CATSRMSGSYEQYF
>13|TRBJ1-6|-|-|TRBV11-2
TGTGCCAGCAGCTTAGAATTGGGATCACCCCTCCACTTT
CASSLELGSPLHF
>15|TRBJ2-1|-|-|TRBV10-3
TGTGCCATCAGTGAGGGCGGACTACCCTACAATGAGCAGTTCTTC
CAISEGGLPYNEQFF
>16|TRBJ2-7|-|-|TRBV18
TGTGCCAGCTCATCAAACAGTCAGGGGGGGCCCTACGAGCAGTACTTC
CASSSNSQGGPYEQYF
>17|TRBJ1-5|TRBD1|few|TRBV5-1
TGCGCCAGCAGCAACACCGGGACAGGGGAATCAAGTCAGCCCCAGCATTTT
CASSNTGTGESSQPQHF
>18|TRBJ2-7|-|-|TRBV20-1
TGCAGTGCTAGAGGCCTCTCCTACCGGGACGTCCCCACCTACGAGCAGTACTTC
CSARGLSYRDVPTYEQYF
>15|TRBJ2-1|TRBD1|few|TRBV9
TGTGCCAGCAGCGTAAGGGGGCAGGTCTACAATGAGCAGTTCTTC
CASSVRGQVYNEQFF
>14|TRBJ2-7|-|few|TRBV3-1
TGTGCCAGCAGCCGGCGGGGCCAAAGGGACGAGCAGTACTTC
CASSRRGQRDEQYF
>14|TRBJ1-2|-|-|TRBV27
TGTGCCAGCAGTTTTGGGGTGGATTTCTATGGCTACACCTTC
CASSFGVDFYGYTF
>12|TRBJ2-7|-|few|TRBV12-3/TRBV12-4
TGTGCCAGCAGTTCCCAATACTACGAGCAGTACTTC
CASSSQYYEQYF
>15|TRBJ2-7|TRBD1|few|TRBV4-1
TGCGCCAGCAGCGTAAGCGGACAGGGGGCTTACGAGCAGTACTTC
CASSVSGQGAYEQYF
>14|TRBJ1-5|TRBD1|-|TRBV12-3/TRBV12-4
TGTGCCAGCAGGCCTAACAGGGGGAATCAGCCCCAGCATTTT
CASRPNRGNQPQHF
>14|TRBJ1-2|TRBD1|once|TRBV2
TGTGCCAGCAGCGGACAGGGCGGGAACTGGGGCTACACCTTC
CASSGQGGNWGYTF
>13|TRBJ2-4|-|-|TRBV28
TGTGCCAGCAGTTTCTGGGCCGTGCACATTCAGTACTTC
CASSFWAVHIQYF
>13|TRBJ1-2|-|few|TRBV29-1
TGCAGCGTTGAAGCGGCCAGCAACTATGGCTACACCTTC
CSVEAASNYGYTF
>20|TRBJ2-5|TRBD2|-|TRBV10-1
TGCGCCAGCAGTGGACACCGTGGGGGACTAGCGGGAGGCCCTGAAGAGACCCAGTACTTC
CASSGHRGGLAGGPEETQYF
>17|TRBJ2-2|TRBD1|-|TRBV7-6
TGTGCCAGCAGCTTAGCGCTGAGGGGGCGAAGCACCGGGGAGCTGTTTTTT
CASSLALRGRSTGELFF
>16|TRBJ2-1|TRBD2|-|TRBV5-1
TGCGCCAGCAGCCTCATGACTAGCGGGAGTCTGGATGAGCAGTTCTTC
CASSLMTSGSLDEQFF
>14|TRBJ2-7|-|few|TRBV7-9
TGTGCCAGCAGCTTATCGTTGGTGGACTACGAGCAGTACTTC
CASSLSLVDYEQYF
>15|TRBJ2-7|-|once|TRBV15
TGTGCCACCAGCAGAGATCGGGGGCTCCCCTACGAGCAGTACTTC
CATSRDRGLPYEQYF
>17|TRBJ2-1|TRBD1|-|TRBV3-1
TGTGCCAGCAGCCAGTGGGGGACAGGCGGCCCCTACAATGAGCAGTTCTTC
CASSQWGTGGPYNEQFF
>13|TRBJ2-7|-|few|TRBV27
TGTGCCAGCAGTTTGTCAGAAGACTACGAGCAGTACTTC
CASSLSEDYEQYF
>15|TRBJ2-7|TRBD2|few|TRBV5-1
TGCGCCAGCAGACTAGCGGGAGGGCCTGGGTGGGAGCAGTACTTC
CASRLAGGPGWEQYF
>19|TRBJ2-1|TRBD2|-|TRBV12-3/TRBV12-4
TGTGCCAGCAGTTCTCGCGCCGGGACTAGCGTTAGCTCCTACAATGAGCAGTTCTTC
CASSSRAGTSVSSYNEQFF
>14|TRBJ2-3|-|-|TRBV20-1
TGCAGTGCTAGAAAGTTCGTCATCGGATACGCGCAGTATTTT
CSARKFVIGYAQYF
>15|TRBJ2-7|TRBD2|few|TRBV12-3/TRBV12-4
TGTGCCAGCAGGTCACCGGGACTAGCGGGCTACGAGCAGTACTTC
CASRSPGLAGYEQYF
>15|TRBJ1-3|-|-|TRBV21-1
TGTGCCAGCAGCAGAGGCCCGAATCCTGGAAACACCATATATTTT
CASSRGPNPGNTIYF
>14|TRBJ2-7|-|few|TRBV5-1
TGCGCCAGCAGCTTGGAACCAGCGGTCTACGAGCAGTACTTC
CASSLEPAVYEQYF
>15|TRBJ1-3|-|few|TRBV12-3/TRBV12-4
TGTGCCAGCAGGGTACAGGTTCACTCTGGAAACACCATATATTTT
CASRVQVHSGNTIYF
>16|TRBJ2-1|-|few|TRBV7-6
TGTGCCAGCAGCTTAGCGCGGCTGAATCTCAACAATGAGCAGTTCTTC
CASSLARLNLNNEQFF
>16|TRBJ2-1|-|-|TRBV7-6
TGTGCCAGCAGCCGCCCCCCTCTTACGCGTGGCAATGAGCAGTTCTTC
CASSRPPLTRGNEQFF
>16|TRBJ2-3|TRBD2|-|TRBV5-1
TGCGCCAGCAGCCCGCCGACTAGCGGGAGAATAGATACGCAGTATTTT
CASSPPTSGRIDTQYF
>12|TRBJ2-4|TRBD2|-|TRBV27
TGTGCCAGCAGAGCTAGCGGGACCATTCAGTACTTC
CASRASGTIQYF
>14|TRBJ1-2|TRBD1|-|TRBV6-5
TGTGCCAGCAGTTCTCTCTCAGGGGGCTATGGCTACACCTTC
CASSSLSGGYGYTF
>12|TRBJ2-2|-|-|TRBV21-1
TGTGCCAGCAGCAAAGTCTCCGGGGAGCTGTTTTTT
CASSKVSGELFF
>17|TRBJ1-2|TRBD1|few|TRBV27
TGTGCCAGCAGTTTAAATCTGGACAGGGCCTTCAACTATGGCTACACCTTC
CASSLNLDRAFNYGYTF
>16|TRBJ2-1|TRBD2|-|TRBV7-8
TGTGCCAGCAGCCGAGGATGGGCGGGAGATCGCAATGAGCAGTTCTTC
CASSRGWAGDRNEQFF